The clone carrying this T cell receptor (beta chain) occurred many times. This sample was taken from a study of neurological immune-mediated disorders. The cDNA was synthesized by 5'RACE incorporating 10-nucleotide random UMIs. TCRdb re-called the 5' RACE reads with MiXCR, one entry per CDR3 protein. This table has 53,000 or so distinct CDR3 sequences, roughly 8% appearing once. Time point defined: longitudinal time-point 3. Healthy controls were blood bank volunteers in Maryland, USA. The CDR3 covers 14 residues. In germline, CDR1 is KGHDR, CDR2 SFDVKD. Trimming took 7 bases from V and 1 from J, leaving 12 bases between them.

The J gene is TRBJ1-1, the V gene TRBV24-1, with D perhaps matching TRBD1 (5 bases). This receptor was identified in a woman aged 40-49 years in good health. Material for sequencing was PBMCs. In nucleotides, the CDR3 is TGTGCCACCAGCGTCGGGGGAGCGAACACTGAAGCTTTCTTT. It is translated as CATSVGGANTEAFF.